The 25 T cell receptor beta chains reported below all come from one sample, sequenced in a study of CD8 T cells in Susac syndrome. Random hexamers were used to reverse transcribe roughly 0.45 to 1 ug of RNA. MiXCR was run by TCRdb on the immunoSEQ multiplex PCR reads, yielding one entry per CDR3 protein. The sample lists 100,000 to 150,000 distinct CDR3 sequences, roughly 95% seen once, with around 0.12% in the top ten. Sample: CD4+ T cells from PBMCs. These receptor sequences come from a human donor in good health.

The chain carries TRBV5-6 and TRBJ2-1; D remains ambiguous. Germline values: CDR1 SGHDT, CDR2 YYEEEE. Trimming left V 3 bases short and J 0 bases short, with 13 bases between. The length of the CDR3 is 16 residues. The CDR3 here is CASSSLQVLSYNEQFF. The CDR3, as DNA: TGTGCCAGCAGCTCCCTCCAGGTCCTCTCCTACAATGAGCAGTTCTTC.

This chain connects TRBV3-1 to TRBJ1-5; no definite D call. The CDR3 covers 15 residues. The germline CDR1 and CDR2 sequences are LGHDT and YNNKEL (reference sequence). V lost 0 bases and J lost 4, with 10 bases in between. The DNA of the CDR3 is TGTGCCAGCAGCCAAGAGCCAAGTTCGAATCAGCCCCAGCATTTT. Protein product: CASSQEPSSNQPQHF.

This CDR3 reads CASSSSGPHIQYF. The CDR3, as DNA: TGTGCCAGCAGCTCTAGCGGGCCCCACATTCAGTACTTC. The chain recombines TRBV2 with TRBJ2-4; 8 bases agree with TRBD2. The J segment lost 8 bases and the V segment lost 6 bases, leaving 6 bases of the junction unmatched. Germline assignment: CDR1 SNHLY and CDR2 FYNNEI. The CDR3 consists of 13 residues.

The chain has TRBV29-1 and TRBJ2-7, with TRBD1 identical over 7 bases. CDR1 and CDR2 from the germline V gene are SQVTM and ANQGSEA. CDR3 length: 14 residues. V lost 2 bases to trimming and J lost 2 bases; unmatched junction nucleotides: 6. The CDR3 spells CSVENRGRTYEQYF. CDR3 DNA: TGCAGCGTTGAAAACAGGGGACGTACCTACGAGCAGTACTTC.

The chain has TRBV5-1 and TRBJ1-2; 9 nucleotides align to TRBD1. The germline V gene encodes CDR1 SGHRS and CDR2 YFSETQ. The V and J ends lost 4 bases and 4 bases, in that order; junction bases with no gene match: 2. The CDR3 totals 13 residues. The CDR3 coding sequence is TGCGCCAGCAGCGGGGGACAGGGCTATGGCTACACCTTC. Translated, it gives CASSGGQGYGYTF.

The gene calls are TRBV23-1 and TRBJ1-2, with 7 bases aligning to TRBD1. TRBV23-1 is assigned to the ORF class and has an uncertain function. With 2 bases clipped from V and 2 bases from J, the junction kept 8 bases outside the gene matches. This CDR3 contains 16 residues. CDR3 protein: CASSQPNRGTNYGYTF. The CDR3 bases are TGCGCCAGCAGTCAACCGAACAGGGGCACCAACTATGGCTACACCTTC.

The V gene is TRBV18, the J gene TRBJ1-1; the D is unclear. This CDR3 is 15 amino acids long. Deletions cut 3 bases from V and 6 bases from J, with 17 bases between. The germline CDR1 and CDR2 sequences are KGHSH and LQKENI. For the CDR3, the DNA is TGTGCCAGCTCACCCCAGGAGCCCGAGGTCGCTGAAGCTTTCTTT. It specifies CASSPQEPEVAEAFF.

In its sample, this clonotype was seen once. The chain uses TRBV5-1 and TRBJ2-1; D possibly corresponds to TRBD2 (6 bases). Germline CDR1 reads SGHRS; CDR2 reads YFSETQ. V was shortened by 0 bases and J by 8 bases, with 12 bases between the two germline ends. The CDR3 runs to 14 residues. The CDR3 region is CASSLVRGGDEQFF. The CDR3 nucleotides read TGCGCCAGCAGCTTGGTGCGGGGTGGCGATGAGCAGTTCTTC.

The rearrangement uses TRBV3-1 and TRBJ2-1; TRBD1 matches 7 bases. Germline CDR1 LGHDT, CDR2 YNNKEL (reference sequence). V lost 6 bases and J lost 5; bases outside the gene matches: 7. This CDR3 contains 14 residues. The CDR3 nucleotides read TGTGCCAGCAGGGAGACAGGGATGCACAATGAGCAGTTCTTC. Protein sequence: CASRETGMHNEQFF.

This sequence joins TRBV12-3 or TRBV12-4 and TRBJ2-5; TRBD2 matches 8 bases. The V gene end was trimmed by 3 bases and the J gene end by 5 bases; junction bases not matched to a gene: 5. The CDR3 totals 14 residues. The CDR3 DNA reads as TGTGCCAGCAGTTTGGGTAGCGGGATGGAGACCCAGTACTTC. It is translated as CASSLGSGMETQYF.

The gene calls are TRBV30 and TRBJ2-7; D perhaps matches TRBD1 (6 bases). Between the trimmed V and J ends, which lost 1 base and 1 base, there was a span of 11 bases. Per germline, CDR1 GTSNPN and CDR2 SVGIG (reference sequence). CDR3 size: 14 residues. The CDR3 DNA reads TGTGCCTGGAGTGGGGGGCTAGGATCCTACGAGCAGTACTTC. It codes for CAWSGGLGSYEQYF.

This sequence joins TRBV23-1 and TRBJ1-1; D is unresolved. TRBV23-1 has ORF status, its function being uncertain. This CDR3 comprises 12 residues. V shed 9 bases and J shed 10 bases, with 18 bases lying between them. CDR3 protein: CARPGARKSAFF. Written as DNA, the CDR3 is TGCGCCAGACCCGGAGCCCGAAAGTCAGCTTTCTTT.

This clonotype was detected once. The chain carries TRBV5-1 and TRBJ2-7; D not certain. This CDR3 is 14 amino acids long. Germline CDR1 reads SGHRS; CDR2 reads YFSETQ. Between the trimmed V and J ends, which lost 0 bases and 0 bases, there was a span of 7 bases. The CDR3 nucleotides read TGCGCCAGCAGCTTGGAAGCGACCTCCTACGAGCAGTACTTC. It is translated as CASSLEATSYEQYF.

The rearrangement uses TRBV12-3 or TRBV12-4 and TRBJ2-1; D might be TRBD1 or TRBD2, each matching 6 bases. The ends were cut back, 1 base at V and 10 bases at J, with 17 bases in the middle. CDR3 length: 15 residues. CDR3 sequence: CASSLESLGGWEQFF. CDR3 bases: TGTGCCAGCAGTTTAGAGTCATTAGGGGGGTGGGAGCAGTTCTTC.

DNA of the CDR3: TGTGCCTGGAGGAGCTTGGGCCCATCCTACAATGAGCAGTTCTTC. It translates to CAWRSLGPSYNEQFF. The chain is built from TRBV30 and TRBJ2-1; D unclear. With 3 bases removed from V and 1 base from J, the gap between germline ends came to 13 bases. From germline, CDR1 is GTSNPN and CDR2 SVGIG (reference sequence). The CDR3 is made up of 15 amino acids.

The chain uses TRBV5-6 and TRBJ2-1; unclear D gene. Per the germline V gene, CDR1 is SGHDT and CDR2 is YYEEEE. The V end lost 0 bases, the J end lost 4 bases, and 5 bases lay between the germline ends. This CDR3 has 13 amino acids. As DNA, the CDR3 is TGTGCCAGCAGCTTGGAAAGGTACAATGAGCAGTTCTTC. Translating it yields CASSLERYNEQFF.

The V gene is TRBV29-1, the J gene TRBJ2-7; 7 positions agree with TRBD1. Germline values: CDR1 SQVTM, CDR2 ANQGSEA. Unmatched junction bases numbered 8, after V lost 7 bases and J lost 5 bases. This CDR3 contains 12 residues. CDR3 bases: TGCAGCGCGGAACAAGGGGGCCACGAGCAGTACTTC. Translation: CSAEQGGHEQYF.

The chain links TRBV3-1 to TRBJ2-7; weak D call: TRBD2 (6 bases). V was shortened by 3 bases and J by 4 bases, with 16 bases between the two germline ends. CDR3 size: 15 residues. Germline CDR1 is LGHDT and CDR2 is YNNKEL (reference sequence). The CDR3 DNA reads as TGTGCCAGCAGCCATGCGGGACGCAAAGGTTACGAGCAGTACTTC. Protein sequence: CASSHAGRKGYEQYF.

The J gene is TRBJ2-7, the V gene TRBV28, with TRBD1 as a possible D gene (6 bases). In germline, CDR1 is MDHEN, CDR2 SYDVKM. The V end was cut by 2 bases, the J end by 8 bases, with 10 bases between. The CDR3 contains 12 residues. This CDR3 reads CASSLDRPQQYF. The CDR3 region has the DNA TGTGCCAGCAGTTTAGACAGGCCGCAGCAGTACTTC. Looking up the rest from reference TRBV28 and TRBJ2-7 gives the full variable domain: DVKVTQSSRYLVKRTGEKVFLECVQDMDHENMFWYRQDPGLGLRLIYFSYDVKMKEKGDIPEGYSVSREKKERFSLILESASTNQTSMYLCASSLDRPQQYFGPGTRLTVT.

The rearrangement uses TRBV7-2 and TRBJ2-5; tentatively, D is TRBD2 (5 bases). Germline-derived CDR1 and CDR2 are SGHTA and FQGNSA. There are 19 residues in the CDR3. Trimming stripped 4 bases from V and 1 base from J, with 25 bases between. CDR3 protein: CASSSSYTQTTLLQETQYF. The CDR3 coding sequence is TGTGCCAGCAGCTCCTCCTATACTCAGACTACACTCCTCCAAGAGACCCAGTACTTC.

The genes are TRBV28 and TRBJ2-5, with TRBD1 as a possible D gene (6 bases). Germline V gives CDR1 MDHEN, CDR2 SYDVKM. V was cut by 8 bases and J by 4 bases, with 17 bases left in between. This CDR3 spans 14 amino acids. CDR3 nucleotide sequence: TGTGCCAGCGGGGGACATGGGGTAAGAGAGACCCAGTACTTC. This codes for CASGGHGVRETQYF.

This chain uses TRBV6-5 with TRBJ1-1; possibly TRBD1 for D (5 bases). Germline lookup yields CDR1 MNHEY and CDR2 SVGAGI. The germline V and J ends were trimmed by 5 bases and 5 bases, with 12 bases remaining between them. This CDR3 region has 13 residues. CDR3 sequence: CASSRRQTTEAFF. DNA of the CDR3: TGTGCCAGCAGTCGCAGACAGACGACTGAAGCTTTCTTT.

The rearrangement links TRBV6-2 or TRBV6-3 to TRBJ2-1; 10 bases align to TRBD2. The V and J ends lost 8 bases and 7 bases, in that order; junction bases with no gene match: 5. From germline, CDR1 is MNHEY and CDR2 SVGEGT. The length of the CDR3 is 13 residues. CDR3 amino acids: CASRPSGGNEQFF. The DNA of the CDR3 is TGTGCCAGCCGCCCTAGCGGGGGTAATGAGCAGTTCTTC.

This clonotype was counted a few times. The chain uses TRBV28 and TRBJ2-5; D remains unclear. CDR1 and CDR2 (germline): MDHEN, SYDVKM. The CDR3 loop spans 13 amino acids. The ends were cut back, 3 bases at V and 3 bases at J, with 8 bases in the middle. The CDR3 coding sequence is TGTGCCAGCAGTTTGAGTTGGGAAGAGACCCAGTACTTC. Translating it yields CASSLSWEETQYF.

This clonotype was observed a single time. The CDR3 loop reads CASSEGGFLWNTIYF. The CDR3 DNA reads TGTGCCAGCAGTGAGGGGGGCTTCCTTTGGAACACCATATATTTT. The chain joins TRBV12-3 or TRBV12-4 to TRBJ1-3; TRBD1 is a possible D gene (6 bases). The CDR3 loop spans 15 amino acids. V gave up 5 bases and J gave up 7 bases, with 18 bases separating them.